What follows is one TCR beta chain and its context. As yet, its antigen is unknown. Trimming stripped 3 bases from V and 0 bases from J, with 14 bases between. This CDR3 spans 16 amino acids. The germline V gene has CDR1 SGHRS and CDR2 YFSETQ. This specimen belongs to a study of CD8 T cells in Susac syndrome. Study-level findings and limits: Only a relatively small number of individuals were included in the TCR sequencing and HLA analysis.

The multiple sclerosis control cohort comprised treatment-naive individuals presenting with stable or active relapsing-remitting disease. TEMRA cells were FACS-enriched and CD8+ and CD4+ T cells negatively isolated. Reverse transcription used about 0.45 to 1 ug RNA and random hexamers. An immunoSEQ multiplex PCR generated amplified TCR beta CDR3 products spanning 54 Vbeta and 13 Jbeta. TCRdb fed the immunoSEQ multiplex PCR reads into MiXCR, producing one record per CDR3 protein. Of a few hundred thousand distinct CDR3 sequences in the sample, approximately 90% were seen once. The receptor was isolated from a human donor with multiple sclerosis. The V call is TRBV5-1, the J call TRBJ2-3, with D perhaps assigned TRBD1 or TRBD2 (6 bases each). Sequencing input: CD4+ T cells from PBMCs. The CDR3 DNA reads TGCGCCAGCAGCTCTCAGGGGACTCTTAGCACAGATACGCAGTATTTT. Protein: CASSSQGTLSTDTQYF.